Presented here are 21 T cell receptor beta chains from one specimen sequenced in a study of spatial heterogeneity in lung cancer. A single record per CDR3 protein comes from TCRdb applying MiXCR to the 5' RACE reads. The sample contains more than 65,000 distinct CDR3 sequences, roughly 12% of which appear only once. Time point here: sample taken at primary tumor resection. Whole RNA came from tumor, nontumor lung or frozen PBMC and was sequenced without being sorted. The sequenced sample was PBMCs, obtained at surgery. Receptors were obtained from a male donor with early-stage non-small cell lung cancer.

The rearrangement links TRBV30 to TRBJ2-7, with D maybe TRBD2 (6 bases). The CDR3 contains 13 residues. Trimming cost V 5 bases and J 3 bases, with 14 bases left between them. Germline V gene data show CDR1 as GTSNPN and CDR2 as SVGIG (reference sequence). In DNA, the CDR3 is TGTGCCTGGCGGGGGAGAGGGATCTACGAGCAGTACTTC. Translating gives CAWRGRGIYEQYF.

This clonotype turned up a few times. CDR3 coding DNA: TGCAGCGTTCACCAGACAGGGACAGATACGCAGTATTTT. Residues: CSVHQTGTDTQYF. This chain joins TRBV29-1 and TRBJ2-3, with 7 bases fitting TRBD1. The germline V gene has CDR1 SQVTM and CDR2 ANQGSEA. There are 13 residues in the CDR3. Germline trimming cut 5 bases from V and 3 bases from J; bases unmatched to any gene: 5.

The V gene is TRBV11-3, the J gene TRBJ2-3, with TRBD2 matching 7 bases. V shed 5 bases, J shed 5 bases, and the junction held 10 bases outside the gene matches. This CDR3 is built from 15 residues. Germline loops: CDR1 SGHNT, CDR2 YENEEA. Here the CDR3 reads CASSLDGGEGDTQYF. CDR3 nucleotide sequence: TGTGCCAGCAGCCTCGATGGCGGGGAGGGAGATACGCAGTATTTT.

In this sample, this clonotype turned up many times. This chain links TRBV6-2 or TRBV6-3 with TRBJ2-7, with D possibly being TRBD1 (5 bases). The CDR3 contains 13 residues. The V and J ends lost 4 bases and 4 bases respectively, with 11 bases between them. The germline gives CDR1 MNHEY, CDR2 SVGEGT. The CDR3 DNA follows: TGTGCCAGCAGTTTCTCGACAGCTTACGAGCAGTACTTC. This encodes CASSFSTAYEQYF.

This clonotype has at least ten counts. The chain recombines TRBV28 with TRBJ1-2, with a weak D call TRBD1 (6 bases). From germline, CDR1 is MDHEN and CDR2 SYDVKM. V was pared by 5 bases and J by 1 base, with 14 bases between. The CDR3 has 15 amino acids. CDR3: CASSVDRLINYGYTF. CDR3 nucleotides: TGTGCCAGCAGTGTCGACAGGTTAATTAACTATGGCTACACCTTC.

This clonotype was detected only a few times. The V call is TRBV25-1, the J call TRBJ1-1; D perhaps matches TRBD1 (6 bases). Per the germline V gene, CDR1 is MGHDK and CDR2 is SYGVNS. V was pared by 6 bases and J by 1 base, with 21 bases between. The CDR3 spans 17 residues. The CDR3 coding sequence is TGTGCCAGCAGCCCCATCGGCAGGGGATCCTCGAACACTGAAGCTTTCTTT. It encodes CASSPIGRGSSNTEAFF.

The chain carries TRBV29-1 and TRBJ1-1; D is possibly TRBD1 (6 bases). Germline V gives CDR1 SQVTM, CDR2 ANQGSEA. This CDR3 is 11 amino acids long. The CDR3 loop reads CRATGFGEAFF. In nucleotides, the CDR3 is TGCAGGGCTACAGGGTTTGGTGAAGCTTTCTTT.

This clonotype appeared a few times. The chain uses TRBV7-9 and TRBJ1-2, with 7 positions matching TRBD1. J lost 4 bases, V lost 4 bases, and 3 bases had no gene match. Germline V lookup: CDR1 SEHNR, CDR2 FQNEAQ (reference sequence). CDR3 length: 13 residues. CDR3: CASSSTGAYGYTF. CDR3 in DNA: TGTGCCAGCAGCTCTACAGGGGCCTATGGCTACACCTTC.

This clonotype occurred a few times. CDR3 residues: CASSQDLASGGAFQQYF. DNA of the CDR3: TGTGCCAGCAGCCAAGATCTGGCTAGCGGGGGGGCTTTCCAGCAGTACTTC. The chain joins TRBV3-1 to TRBJ2-7; 12 bases line up with TRBD2. The germline V gene has CDR1 LGHDT and CDR2 YNNKEL (reference sequence). V dropped 0 bases and J dropped 8; count of bases not matched to a gene: 11. The CDR3 has 17 amino acids.

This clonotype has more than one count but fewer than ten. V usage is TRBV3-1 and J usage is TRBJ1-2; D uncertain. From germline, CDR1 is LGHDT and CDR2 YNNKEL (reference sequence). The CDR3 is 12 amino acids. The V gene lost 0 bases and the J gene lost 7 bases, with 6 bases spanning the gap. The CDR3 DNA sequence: TGTGCCAGCAGCCAAGATGGGCGTGGCTACACCTTC. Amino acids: CASSQDGRGYTF.

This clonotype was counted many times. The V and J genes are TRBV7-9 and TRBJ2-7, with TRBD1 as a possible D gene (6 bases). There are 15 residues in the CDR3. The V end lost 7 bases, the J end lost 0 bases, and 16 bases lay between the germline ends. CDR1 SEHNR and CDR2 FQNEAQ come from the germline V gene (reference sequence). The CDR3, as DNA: TGTGCCAGCACCGCTCAGGGGTCTAGCTCCTACGAGCAGTACTTC. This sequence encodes CASTAQGSSSYEQYF.

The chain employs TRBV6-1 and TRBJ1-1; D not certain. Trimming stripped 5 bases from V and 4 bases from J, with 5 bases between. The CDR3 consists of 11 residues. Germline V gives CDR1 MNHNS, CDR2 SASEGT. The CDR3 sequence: CASSHTTEAFF. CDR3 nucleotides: TGTGCCAGCAGTCACACCACTGAAGCTTTCTTT.

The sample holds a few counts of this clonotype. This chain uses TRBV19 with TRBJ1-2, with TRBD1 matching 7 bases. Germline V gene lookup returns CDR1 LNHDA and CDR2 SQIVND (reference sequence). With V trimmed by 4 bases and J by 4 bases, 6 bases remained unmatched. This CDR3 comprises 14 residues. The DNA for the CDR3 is TGTGCCAGTAGTACGGGACAGAACCTCTATGGCTACACCTTC. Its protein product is CASSTGQNLYGYTF. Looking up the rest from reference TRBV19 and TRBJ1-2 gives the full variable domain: DGGITQSPKYLFRKEGQNVTLSCEQNLNHDAMYWYRQDPGQGLRLIYYSQIVNDFQKGDIAEGYSVSREKKESFPLTVTSAQKNPTAFYLCASSTGQNLYGYTFGSGTRLTVV.

DNA of the CDR3: TGCGCCAGCAGCTTGGGACAGGGGGCCGGGGCCAACGTCCTGACTTTC. Translated, it gives CASSLGQGAGANVLTF. V gene TRBV5-1 combines with J gene TRBJ2-6; TRBD1 matches 10 bases. CDR3 size: 16 residues. Looked up from germline, CDR1 is SGHRS and CDR2 is YFSETQ. Unmatched junction bases numbered 1, after V lost 0 bases and J lost 4 bases. Together with reference TRBV5-1 and TRBJ2-6, the CDR3 gives the full variable domain: KAGVTQTPRYLIKTRGQQVTLSCSPISGHRSVSWYQQTPGQGLQFLFEYFSETQRNKGNFPGRFSGRQFSNSRSEMNVSTLELGDSALYLCASSLGQGAGANVLTFGAGSRLTVL.

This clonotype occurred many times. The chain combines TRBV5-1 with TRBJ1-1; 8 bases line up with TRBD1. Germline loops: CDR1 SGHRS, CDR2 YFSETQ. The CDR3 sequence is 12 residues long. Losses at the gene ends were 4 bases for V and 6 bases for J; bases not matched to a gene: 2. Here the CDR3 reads CASSQDRAEAFF. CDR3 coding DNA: TGCGCCAGCAGCCAGGACAGGGCTGAAGCTTTCTTT.

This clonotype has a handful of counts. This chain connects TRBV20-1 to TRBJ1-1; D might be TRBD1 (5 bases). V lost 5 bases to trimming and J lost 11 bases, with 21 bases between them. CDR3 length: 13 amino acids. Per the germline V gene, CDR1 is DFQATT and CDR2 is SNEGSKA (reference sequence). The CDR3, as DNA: TGCAGTGCTTGGGTTCCTTCCGGGACGCTCGCTTTCTTT. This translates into CSAWVPSGTLAFF.

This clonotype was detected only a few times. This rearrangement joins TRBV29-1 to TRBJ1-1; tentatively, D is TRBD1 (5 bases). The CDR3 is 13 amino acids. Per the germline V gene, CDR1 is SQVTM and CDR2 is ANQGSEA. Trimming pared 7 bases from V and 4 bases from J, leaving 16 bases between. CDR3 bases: TGCAGCGGTCAGACAGCTGTGGGCACTGAAGCTTTCTTT. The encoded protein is CSGQTAVGTEAFF.

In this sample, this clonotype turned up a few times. CDR3 protein: CASSSQASYEQYF. The CDR3 bases are TGCGCCAGCAGCTCTCAGGCTTCCTACGAGCAGTACTTC. This chain connects TRBV5-1 to TRBJ2-7; no clear D gene. The CDR3 runs 13 residues. Trimming pared 3 bases from V and 1 base from J, leaving 8 bases between. Looked up from germline, CDR1 is SGHRS and CDR2 is YFSETQ.

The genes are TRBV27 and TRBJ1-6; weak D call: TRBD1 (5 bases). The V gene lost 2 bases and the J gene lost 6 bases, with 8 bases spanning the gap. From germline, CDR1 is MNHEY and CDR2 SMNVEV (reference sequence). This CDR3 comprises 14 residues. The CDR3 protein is CASSLKGVNSPLHF. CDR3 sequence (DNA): TGTGCCAGCAGTTTAAAAGGGGTTAATTCACCCCTCCACTTT.

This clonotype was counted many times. The CDR3 DNA reads TGTGCCAGCAGCTCATGGACAGGGAAGGACACTGAAGCTTTCTTT. Protein product: CASSSWTGKDTEAFF. The J gene is TRBJ1-1, the V gene TRBV5-6; 8 positions agree with TRBD1. This CDR3 spans 15 amino acids. The V and J ends lost 3 bases and 3 bases, in that order; junction bases with no gene match: 7. Germline CDR1 SGHDT, CDR2 YYEEEE.

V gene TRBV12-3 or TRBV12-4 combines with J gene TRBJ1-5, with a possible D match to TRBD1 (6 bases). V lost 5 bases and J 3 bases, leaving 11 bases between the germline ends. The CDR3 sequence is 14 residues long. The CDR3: CASSIQGINQPQHF. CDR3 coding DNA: TGTGCCAGCAGTATACAGGGTATCAATCAGCCCCAGCATTTT.